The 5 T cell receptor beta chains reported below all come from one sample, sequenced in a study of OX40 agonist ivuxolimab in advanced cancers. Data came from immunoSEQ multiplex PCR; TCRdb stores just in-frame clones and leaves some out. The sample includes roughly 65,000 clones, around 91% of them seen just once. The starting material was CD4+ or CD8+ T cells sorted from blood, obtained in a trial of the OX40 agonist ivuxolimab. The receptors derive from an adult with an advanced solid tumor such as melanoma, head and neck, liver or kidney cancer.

The CDR3 protein is CASSSPPPALNQPQHF. The CDR3 bases are TGTGCCAGCAGTTCTCCGCCCCCAGCCCTCAATCAGCCCCAGCATTTT. The chain combines TRBV6-9 with TRBJ1-5, with D uncertain. The V gene lost 4 bases and the J gene lost 3 bases, with 16 bases spanning the gap. The CDR3 loop spans 16 amino acids. Germline loops: CDR1 MNHGY, CDR2 SVAAGI.

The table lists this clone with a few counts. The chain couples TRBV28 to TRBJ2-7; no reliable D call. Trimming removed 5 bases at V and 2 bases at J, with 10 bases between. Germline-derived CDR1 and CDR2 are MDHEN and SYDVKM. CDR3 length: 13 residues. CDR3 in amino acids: CASSPPVAYEQYF. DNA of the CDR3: TGTGCCAGCAGTCCTCCGGTAGCCTACGAGCAGTACTTC.

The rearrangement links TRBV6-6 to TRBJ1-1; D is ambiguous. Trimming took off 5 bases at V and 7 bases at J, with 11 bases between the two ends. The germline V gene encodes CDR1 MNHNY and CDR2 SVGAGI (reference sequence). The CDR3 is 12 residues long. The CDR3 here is CASSGTRSEAFF. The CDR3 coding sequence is TGTGCCAGCAGTGGTACCAGGAGTGAAGCTTTCTTT.

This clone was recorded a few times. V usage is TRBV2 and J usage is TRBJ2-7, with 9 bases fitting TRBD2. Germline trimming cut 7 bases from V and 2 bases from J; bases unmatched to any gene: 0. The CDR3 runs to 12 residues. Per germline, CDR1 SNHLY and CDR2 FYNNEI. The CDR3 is CASTSGAYEQYF. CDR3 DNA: TGTGCCAGCACTAGCGGGGCCTACGAGCAGTACTTC.

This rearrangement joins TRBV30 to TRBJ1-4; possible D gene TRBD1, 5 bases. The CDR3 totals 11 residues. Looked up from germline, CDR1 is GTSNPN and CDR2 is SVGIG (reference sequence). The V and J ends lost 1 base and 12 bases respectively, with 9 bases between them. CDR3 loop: CAWSGGAELFF. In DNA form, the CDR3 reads TGTGCCTGGAGTGGTGGGGCGGAACTGTTTTTT.